These 9 T cell receptor beta chains were all obtained from the same sample, sequenced in a study of identical twins. TCRdb re-called the 5' RACE reads through MiXCR, storing one row per CDR3 protein. This sample has approximately 700,000 distinct CDR3 sequences, with 5.5% to 6.5% found just once. The sample consisted of naive T cells sorted from blood. The source is a man aged 18-30 years in good health.

The chain uses TRBV11-3 and TRBJ1-1; TRBD1 aligns across 7 bases. The V gene end was trimmed by 7 bases and the J gene end by 0 bases; junction bases not matched to a gene: 8. The CDR3 has 15 amino acids. The germline V gene encodes CDR1 SGHNT and CDR2 YENEEA. The CDR3 nucleotides read TGTGCCAGCACCGAGACAGGGTCCATGAACACTGAAGCTTTCTTT. Protein sequence: CASTETGSMNTEAFF.

This clonotype was picked up a small number of times. The V gene is TRBV7-2, the J gene TRBJ1-1, with D unclear. Trimming took off 2 bases at V and 0 bases at J, with 7 bases between the two ends. The germline gives CDR1 SGHTA, CDR2 FQGNSA. The CDR3 covers 14 residues. The CDR3 region has the DNA TGTGCCAGCAGCTTAACCAATCTGAACACTGAAGCTTTCTTT. Its protein is CASSLTNLNTEAFF.

The chain couples TRBV5-1 to TRBJ2-1; TRBD2 is a possible D gene (6 bases). This CDR3 has 17 amino acids. CDR1 SGHRS and CDR2 YFSETQ come from the germline V gene. V lost 0 bases and J 0 bases, leaving 13 bases between the germline ends. The CDR3 reads CASSLAYGSSSYNEQFF. CDR3 bases: TGCGCCAGCAGCTTGGCCTACGGGAGCTCCTCCTACAATGAGCAGTTCTTC.

This clonotype came up many times. J is TRBJ1-1 and V is TRBV7-2; 7 bases fit TRBD1. This CDR3 spans 17 amino acids. V trimming: 5 bases; J trimming: 1 base; junction bases outside the gene matches: 13. Germline CDR1 reads SGHTA; CDR2 reads FQGNSA. In DNA form, the CDR3 reads TGTGCCAGCAGCCGCCCAGGGGGGGGGCAGTGGAACACTGAAGCTTTCTTT. It is translated as CASSRPGGGQWNTEAFF.

Only a few counts were recorded for this clonotype. The rearrangement links TRBV5-1 to TRBJ2-5; D possibly matches TRBD1 or TRBD2 (5 bases each). Germline CDR1 SGHRS, CDR2 YFSETQ. Trimming shortened V by 6 bases and J by 5 bases, and 26 bases separated the two germline ends. The CDR3 runs 17 residues. In DNA form, the CDR3 reads TGCGCCAGCAAGGTTGGGTTACTAGGACCCTCAGGGGAGACCCAGTACTTC. Translating it yields CASKVGLLGPSGETQYF.

This clonotype was observed at least ten times. The J gene is TRBJ2-5, the V gene TRBV29-1; 10 nucleotides match TRBD2. The CDR3 runs 13 residues. Per the germline V gene, CDR1 is SQVTM and CDR2 is ANQGSEA. J gave up 1 base and V 4 bases, and 0 bases lay outside the gene matches. The CDR3 spells CSVASGSQETQYF. CDR3 bases: TGCAGCGTTGCTAGCGGGAGCCAAGAGACCCAGTACTTC.

CDR3 in DNA: TGCGCCAGCAGCTTGGAGGGCGGGACCCTCACCGGGGAGCTGTTTTTT. It encodes CASSLEGGTLTGELFF. V gene TRBV5-1 combines with J gene TRBJ2-2, with D perhaps matching TRBD2 (6 bases). V lost 0 bases and J 4 bases, leaving 13 bases between the germline ends. This CDR3 is built from 16 residues. CDR1 and CDR2 (germline): SGHRS, YFSETQ. The full variable domain, in which reference TRBV5-1 and TRBJ2-2 provide the parts outside the CDR3, is KAGVTQTPRYLIKTRGQQVTLSCSPISGHRSVSWYQQTPGQGLQFLFEYFSETQRNKGNFPGRFSGRQFSNSRSEMNVSTLELGDSALYLCASSLEGGTLTGELFFGEGSRLTVL.

V and J are TRBV20-1 and TRBJ1-2, with D unresolved. The germline CDR1 and CDR2 sequences are DFQATT and SNEGSKA (reference sequence). Trimming removed 2 bases at V and 8 bases at J, with 27 bases between. This CDR3 is 17 amino acids long. The CDR3: CSARLRQQVWSPGGYTF. The CDR3 DNA sequence: TGCAGTGCTAGACTCCGCCAGCAAGTATGGAGCCCGGGGGGCTACACCTTC.

The chain links TRBV12-3 or TRBV12-4 to TRBJ2-6; D is uncertain. V was shortened by 11 bases and J by 0 bases, with 8 bases between the two germline ends. CDR3 size: 13 residues. CDR3 region: CACRGSGANVLTF. CDR3 nucleotides: TGTGCCTGCCGTGGCTCTGGGGCCAACGTCCTGACTTTC.